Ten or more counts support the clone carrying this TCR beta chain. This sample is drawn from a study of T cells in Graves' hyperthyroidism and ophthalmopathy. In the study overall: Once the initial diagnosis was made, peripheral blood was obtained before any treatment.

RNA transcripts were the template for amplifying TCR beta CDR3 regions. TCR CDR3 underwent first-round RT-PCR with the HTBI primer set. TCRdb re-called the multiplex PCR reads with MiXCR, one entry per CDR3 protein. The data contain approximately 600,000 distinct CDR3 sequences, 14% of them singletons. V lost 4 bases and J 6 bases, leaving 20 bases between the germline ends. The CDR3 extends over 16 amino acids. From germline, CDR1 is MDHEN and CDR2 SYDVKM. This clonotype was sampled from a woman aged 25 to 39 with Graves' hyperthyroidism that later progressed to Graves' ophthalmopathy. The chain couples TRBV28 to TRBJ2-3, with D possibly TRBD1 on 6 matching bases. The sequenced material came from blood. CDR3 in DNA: TGTGCCAGCAGTTCTCCCCTTAGGGGGAGTCGCGATACGCAGTATTTT. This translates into CASSSPLRGSRDTQYF.